The next 19 T cell receptor beta chains were all read from a single sample in a study of human CD8 memory T cell subsets. Production of TCR beta libraries used UMI-labeled 5' RACE as the method. After re-calling the 5' RACE reads, TCRdb lists one entry per CDR3 protein, DNA absent. The table counts roughly 7,700 distinct CDR3 sequences; 20% to 25% lies in the top ten. What was sequenced was CD8+ T cells from PBMCs. These receptors were taken from a human donor in good health.

Judged by frequency, this clonotype is medium-sized. The chain carries TRBV6-2 or TRBV6-3 and TRBJ2-7; the TCRdb call, TRBD1, lacks DNA for checking. Germline-derived CDR1 and CDR2 are MNHEY and SVGEGT. The CDR3 covers 13 residues. The CDR3 is CASRPGFRDEQYF.

V and J are TRBV20-1 and TRBJ2-7; there is no DNA to check the TCRdb D call of TRBD2. Germline lookup yields CDR1 DFQATT and CDR2 SNEGSKA (reference sequence). The CDR3 is 13 amino acids. The CDR3 loop reads CSARGLSSYEQYF.

CDR3 sequence: CASSLPGGAYEQYF. This chain uses TRBV7-9 with TRBJ2-7; TCRdb designates TRBD1, a call that cannot be tested without DNA. Germline V gene sequence: CDR1 SEHNR, CDR2 FQNEAQ (reference sequence). CDR3 length: 14 amino acids.

V and J are TRBV5-5 and TRBJ1-1; TCRdb indicates TRBD1, and absent DNA this call remains unverified. This CDR3 comprises 15 residues. Germline CDR1 is SGHKS and CDR2 is YYEKEE (reference sequence). CDR3 residues: CASSTDRVQVAEAFF.

The J gene is TRBJ2-7, the V gene TRBV5-1; the TCRdb call, TRBD2, lacks DNA for checking. The CDR3 has 14 residues. CDR1 and CDR2 from the germline V gene are SGHRS and YFSETQ. CDR3 protein: CASSPRDERYEQYF. The complete variable domain, with remaining parts taken from reference TRBV5-1 and TRBJ2-7, reads KAGVTQTPRYLIKTRGQQVTLSCSPISGHRSVSWYQQTPGQGLQFLFEYFSETQRNKGNFPGRFSGRQFSNSRSEMNVSTLELGDSALYLCASSPRDERYEQYFGPGTRLTVT.

This clonotype ranks as medium-sized in terms of frequency. J is TRBJ1-1 and V is TRBV5-6. Germline CDR1 SGHDT, CDR2 YYEEEE. The CDR3 runs to 14 residues. Here the CDR3 reads CASSLVTSNTEAFF.

This clonotype is identified as medium-sized (0.01 to 0.1%) from frequency. This chain uses TRBV7-9 with TRBJ2-2. This CDR3 is built from 13 residues. Germline V lookup: CDR1 SEHNR, CDR2 FQNEAQ (reference sequence). Here the CDR3 reads CASSVASPGELFF. The entire variable domain, with the rest obtained from reference TRBV7-9 and TRBJ2-2, is as follows: DTGVSQNPRHKITKRGQNVTFRCDPISEHNRLYWYRQTLGQGPEFLTYFQNEAQLEKSRLLSDRFSAERPKGSFSTLEIQRTEQGDSAMYLCASSVASPGELFFGEGSRLTVL.

By frequency, this clonotype is medium-sized. V gene TRBV9 combines with J gene TRBJ2-1. This CDR3 spans 14 amino acids. Per germline, CDR1 SGDLS and CDR2 YYNGEE. The CDR3 sequence: CASSGVSMDNEQFF.

The chain carries TRBV12-3 or TRBV12-4 and TRBJ2-1; the D call from TCRdb, TRBD2, cannot be confirmed without DNA. The CDR3 is made up of 15 amino acids. This chain's CDR3 is CASSSTSNPYNEQFF.

V and J are TRBV30 and TRBJ1-1; TCRdb selects TRBD1, and the lack of DNA leaves this call unchecked. The CDR3 loop spans 12 amino acids. Germline V gene sequence: CDR1 GTSNPN, CDR2 SVGIG (reference sequence). The CDR3 region is CAWIVSGTEAFF.

The rearrangement joins TRBV4-2 to TRBJ1-2. Germline-derived CDR1 and CDR2 are LGHNA and YNFKEQ. This CDR3 spans 15 amino acids. The CDR3 sequence: CASSLSIRDSYGYTF.

The chain links TRBV14 to TRBJ2-7; there is no DNA to check the TCRdb D call of TRBD2. Germline V lookup: CDR1 SGHDN, CDR2 FVKESK. This CDR3 contains 14 residues. Here the CDR3 reads CASRLSGAAYEQYF.

The rearrangement links TRBV18 to TRBJ1-4; TCRdb picks TRBD1, but there is no DNA to check that call. CDR3 length: 14 amino acids. Germline V CDR1 and CDR2: KGHSH, LQKENI. The CDR3 region is CASSPTGRVEKLFF.

Judged by frequency, this clonotype is medium-sized. V and J are TRBV29-1 and TRBJ2-7; with no DNA, the TCRdb D assignment of TRBD1 cannot be verified. The CDR3 runs to 12 residues. Germline V gives CDR1 SQVTM, CDR2 ANQGSEA. The CDR3: CSVSQVSTEQYF.

This chain uses TRBV29-1 with TRBJ2-2. There are 11 residues in the CDR3. Germline V lookup: CDR1 SQVTM, CDR2 ANQGSEA. CDR3 in amino acids: CSVGDSGELFF.

According to its frequency, this clonotype is medium-sized. The V and J genes are TRBV28 and TRBJ2-1; TCRdb designates TRBD1, a call that cannot be tested without DNA. The CDR3 runs to 15 residues. Germline loops: CDR1 MDHEN, CDR2 SYDVKM. The CDR3 is CASSSGTTRLHEQFF.

The chain recombines TRBV11-2 with TRBJ2-7; with no DNA, the TCRdb D assignment of TRBD2 cannot be verified. This CDR3 comprises 13 residues. Looked up from germline, CDR1 is SGHAT and CDR2 is FQNNGV. This CDR3 reads CASSFGPSYEQYF.

The gene calls are TRBV11-2 and TRBJ2-7. Germline V gene lookup returns CDR1 SGHAT and CDR2 FQNNGV. The CDR3 is 12 residues long. The CDR3 reads CASSFGLFEQYF.

Its frequency marks this clonotype as medium-sized. This sequence joins TRBV29-1 and TRBJ1-2. CDR3 length: 13 residues. The germline V gene has CDR1 SQVTM and CDR2 ANQGSEA. This CDR3 reads CSVDPAGGYGYTF.